The clone carrying this T cell receptor beta chain was observed a handful of times. Its antigen is as yet unknown. This sample stems from a study of human T cells and chemical hapten exposure. About the study: Weekly administration of diphenylcyclopropenone to the scalp of patients continued throughout the approximately 24-week study.

Indicated time point: patch test 1, 2 weeks after DPC sensitization. As for treatment: therapeutic diphenylcyclopropenone sensitization with weekly scalp DPC. MiXCR, applied by TCRdb to the RACE reads, yields one record per CDR3 protein. Altogether about 360,000 distinct CDR3 sequences are present, around 6.9% being singletons, with the ten largest covering about 8%. General study findings and limits: Expanded TCRs were compared with controls, and the expanded TCRs formed significantly more large CDR3 similarity clusters.

CDR3 size: 15 residues. Germline lookup yields CDR1 SGDLS and CDR2 YYNGEE. The V end was cut by 0 bases, the J end by 6 bases, with 16 bases between. The sequence was collected from a woman under 30 with alopecia areata. Some clones in this sample may be carry-over from other donors' samples. This specimen was whole blood, taken in connection with sensitization to the hapten diphenylcyclopropenone (DPC). The chain recombines TRBV9 with TRBJ2-7, with no clear D. CDR3 protein: CASSVGNSDVSEQYF. Written as DNA, the CDR3 is TGTGCCAGCAGCGTAGGAAACTCCGACGTCTCCGAGCAGTACTTC.